Listed below are T cell receptor beta chains from one sample, sequenced in a study of T cells in localized non-small cell lung cancer. Clones were read by immunoSEQ multiplex PCR, and TCRdb kept only the in-frame ones, dropping some. The data hold about 2,100 clones, with over 25% observed a single time. Sequences were derived from normal lung tissue next to the tumor, sampled before any cancer treatment. All receptors derive from a male donor aged 60 or over with stage I squamous cell lung carcinoma. The CDR3 runs from the conserved cysteine through the conserved F or W. D genes are given only for firm matches. The size field is filled for only some rows; it gives once, few, many or a size class.

NA,TRBJ1-4,TRBV15,NA,TGTGCCACCAGCAGAGGGGGTCTTAATGAAAAACTGTTTTTT,CATSRGGLNEKLFF
TRBD2,TRBJ2-1,TRBV12-5,NA,TGTGCTAGTGGTTTGGGACTAGCGGAGGATGAGCAGTTCTTC,CASGLGLAEDEQFF
TRBD2,TRBJ2-7,TRBV6-8,few,TGTGCCAGCAGTGATACTAGCGGAGTTTACGAGCAGTACTTC,CASSDTSGVYEQYF
TRBD1,TRBJ1-1,TRBV28,NA,TGTGCCGTTAACCGGGACAGGGGGCAAGGAAGTACTGAAGCTTTCTTT,CAVNRDRGQGSTEAFF
TRBD1,TRBJ1-3,TRBV28,once,TGTGCCAGCAGTACCCCCGGGTTACAGGGGAGGAACATTATATATTTT,CASSTPGLQGRNIIYF
NA,TRBJ1-5,TRBV12-5,NA,TGTGCTAGTGGTTTGTTTGCAGTCAGGGATAGCAATCAGCCCCAGCATTTT,CASGLFAVRDSNQPQHF
NA,TRBJ1-1,TRBV1,NA,TGCGCCAGCAGCCACTTTCGGGGGTCCACTGAAGCTTTCTTT,CASSHFRGSTEAFF
NA,TRBJ2-1,TRBV11-3,NA,TGTGCCAGCAGCTTAGTTATTCCCGGGTCTAGGGGGCAGTTCTTC,CASSLVIPGSRGQFF
TRBD2,TRBJ2-7,TRBV6-8,many,TGTGCCAGCTTAGCGGGAGGTTCCTACGAGCAGTACTTC,CASLAGGSYEQYF
TRBD2,TRBJ2-1,TRBV10-2,NA,TGCGCCAGCAGTGAAGGGACTAGAAATGAGCAGTTCTTC,CASSEGTRNEQFF
NA,TRBJ1-2,TRBV28,NA,TGTGCCAGCAGTTTTGGGGATAACTATGGCTACACCTTC,CASSFGDNYGYTF
NA,TRBJ2-3,TRBV6-8,NA,TGTGCCAGCAGTTTGAGTTCCACAGATACGCAGTATTTT,CASSLSSTDTQYF
TRBD1,TRBJ1-2,TRBV11-3,many,TGTGCCAGCAGCGCCGCGACAGGGAGTACTAACTATGGCTACACCTTC,CASSAATGSTNYGYTF
TRBD1,TRBJ1-5,TRBV12-5,NA,TGTGCTAGTGGCCCGACAGGGTATCAGCCCCAGCATTTT,CASGPTGYQPQHF
NA,TRBJ1-2,TRBV6-8,many,TGTGCCAGCAGCCCCACCCCCGCAGCAAACTATGGCTACACCTTC,CASSPTPAANYGYTF
NA,TRBJ2-1,TRBV23-1,few,TGCGCCAGCAGGGCTTCGTACGCGGAGCCCTACAATGAGCAGTTCTTC,CASRASYAEPYNEQFF
TRBD2,TRBJ2-7,TRBV30,NA,TGTGCCTGGAGTGTGGTAGCGGGACGCCTTCAGTACTTC,CAWSVVAGRLQYF
NA,TRBJ1-2,TRBV29-1,NA,TGCAGCGTTGAAAGCAGGCAGGGGATAGATGGCTACACCTTC,CSVESRQGIDGYTF
NA,TRBJ2-2,TRBV19,large,TGTGCCAGCTACGGGGGACAGTCTCCGAACACCGGGGAGCTGTTTTTT,CASYGGQSPNTGELFF
TRBD2,TRBJ2-1,TRBV19,NA,TGTGCCAGTGCCCTCCAAGGACTAGCGGGAGGGCCGGGGACCGAGCAGTTCTTC,CASALQGLAGGPGTEQFF
NA,TRBJ2-7,TRBV6-7,few,TGTGCCAGCCTTGGGGGGTTTCCCTACGAGCAGTACTTC,CASLGGFPYEQYF
NA,TRBJ2-1,TRBV19,medium-sized,TGTGCCAGTAGTATTCGCCGTGGGGGGAACAATGAGCAGTTCTTC,CASSIRRGGNNEQFF
NA,TRBJ2-7,TRBV11-3,NA,TGTGCCAGCGCCCGGCAGGCCACCTTCTACGAGCAGTACTTC,CASARQATFYEQYF
TRBD1,TRBJ2-7,TRBV29-1,once,TGCAGCGTCCAAAAGGGGACAGGGGATCGTCGAGAGCAGTACTTC,CSVQKGTGDRREQYF
TRBD1,TRBJ1-4,TRBV11-3,NA,TGTGCCAGCAGCCGCACAGGGGGGTTTCCTAATGAAAAACTGTTTTTT,CASSRTGGFPNEKLFF
NA,TRBJ2-1,TRBV29-1,NA,TGCAGCGTCGAAACGGGAGTACCATACAATGAGCAGTTCTTC,CSVETGVPYNEQFF